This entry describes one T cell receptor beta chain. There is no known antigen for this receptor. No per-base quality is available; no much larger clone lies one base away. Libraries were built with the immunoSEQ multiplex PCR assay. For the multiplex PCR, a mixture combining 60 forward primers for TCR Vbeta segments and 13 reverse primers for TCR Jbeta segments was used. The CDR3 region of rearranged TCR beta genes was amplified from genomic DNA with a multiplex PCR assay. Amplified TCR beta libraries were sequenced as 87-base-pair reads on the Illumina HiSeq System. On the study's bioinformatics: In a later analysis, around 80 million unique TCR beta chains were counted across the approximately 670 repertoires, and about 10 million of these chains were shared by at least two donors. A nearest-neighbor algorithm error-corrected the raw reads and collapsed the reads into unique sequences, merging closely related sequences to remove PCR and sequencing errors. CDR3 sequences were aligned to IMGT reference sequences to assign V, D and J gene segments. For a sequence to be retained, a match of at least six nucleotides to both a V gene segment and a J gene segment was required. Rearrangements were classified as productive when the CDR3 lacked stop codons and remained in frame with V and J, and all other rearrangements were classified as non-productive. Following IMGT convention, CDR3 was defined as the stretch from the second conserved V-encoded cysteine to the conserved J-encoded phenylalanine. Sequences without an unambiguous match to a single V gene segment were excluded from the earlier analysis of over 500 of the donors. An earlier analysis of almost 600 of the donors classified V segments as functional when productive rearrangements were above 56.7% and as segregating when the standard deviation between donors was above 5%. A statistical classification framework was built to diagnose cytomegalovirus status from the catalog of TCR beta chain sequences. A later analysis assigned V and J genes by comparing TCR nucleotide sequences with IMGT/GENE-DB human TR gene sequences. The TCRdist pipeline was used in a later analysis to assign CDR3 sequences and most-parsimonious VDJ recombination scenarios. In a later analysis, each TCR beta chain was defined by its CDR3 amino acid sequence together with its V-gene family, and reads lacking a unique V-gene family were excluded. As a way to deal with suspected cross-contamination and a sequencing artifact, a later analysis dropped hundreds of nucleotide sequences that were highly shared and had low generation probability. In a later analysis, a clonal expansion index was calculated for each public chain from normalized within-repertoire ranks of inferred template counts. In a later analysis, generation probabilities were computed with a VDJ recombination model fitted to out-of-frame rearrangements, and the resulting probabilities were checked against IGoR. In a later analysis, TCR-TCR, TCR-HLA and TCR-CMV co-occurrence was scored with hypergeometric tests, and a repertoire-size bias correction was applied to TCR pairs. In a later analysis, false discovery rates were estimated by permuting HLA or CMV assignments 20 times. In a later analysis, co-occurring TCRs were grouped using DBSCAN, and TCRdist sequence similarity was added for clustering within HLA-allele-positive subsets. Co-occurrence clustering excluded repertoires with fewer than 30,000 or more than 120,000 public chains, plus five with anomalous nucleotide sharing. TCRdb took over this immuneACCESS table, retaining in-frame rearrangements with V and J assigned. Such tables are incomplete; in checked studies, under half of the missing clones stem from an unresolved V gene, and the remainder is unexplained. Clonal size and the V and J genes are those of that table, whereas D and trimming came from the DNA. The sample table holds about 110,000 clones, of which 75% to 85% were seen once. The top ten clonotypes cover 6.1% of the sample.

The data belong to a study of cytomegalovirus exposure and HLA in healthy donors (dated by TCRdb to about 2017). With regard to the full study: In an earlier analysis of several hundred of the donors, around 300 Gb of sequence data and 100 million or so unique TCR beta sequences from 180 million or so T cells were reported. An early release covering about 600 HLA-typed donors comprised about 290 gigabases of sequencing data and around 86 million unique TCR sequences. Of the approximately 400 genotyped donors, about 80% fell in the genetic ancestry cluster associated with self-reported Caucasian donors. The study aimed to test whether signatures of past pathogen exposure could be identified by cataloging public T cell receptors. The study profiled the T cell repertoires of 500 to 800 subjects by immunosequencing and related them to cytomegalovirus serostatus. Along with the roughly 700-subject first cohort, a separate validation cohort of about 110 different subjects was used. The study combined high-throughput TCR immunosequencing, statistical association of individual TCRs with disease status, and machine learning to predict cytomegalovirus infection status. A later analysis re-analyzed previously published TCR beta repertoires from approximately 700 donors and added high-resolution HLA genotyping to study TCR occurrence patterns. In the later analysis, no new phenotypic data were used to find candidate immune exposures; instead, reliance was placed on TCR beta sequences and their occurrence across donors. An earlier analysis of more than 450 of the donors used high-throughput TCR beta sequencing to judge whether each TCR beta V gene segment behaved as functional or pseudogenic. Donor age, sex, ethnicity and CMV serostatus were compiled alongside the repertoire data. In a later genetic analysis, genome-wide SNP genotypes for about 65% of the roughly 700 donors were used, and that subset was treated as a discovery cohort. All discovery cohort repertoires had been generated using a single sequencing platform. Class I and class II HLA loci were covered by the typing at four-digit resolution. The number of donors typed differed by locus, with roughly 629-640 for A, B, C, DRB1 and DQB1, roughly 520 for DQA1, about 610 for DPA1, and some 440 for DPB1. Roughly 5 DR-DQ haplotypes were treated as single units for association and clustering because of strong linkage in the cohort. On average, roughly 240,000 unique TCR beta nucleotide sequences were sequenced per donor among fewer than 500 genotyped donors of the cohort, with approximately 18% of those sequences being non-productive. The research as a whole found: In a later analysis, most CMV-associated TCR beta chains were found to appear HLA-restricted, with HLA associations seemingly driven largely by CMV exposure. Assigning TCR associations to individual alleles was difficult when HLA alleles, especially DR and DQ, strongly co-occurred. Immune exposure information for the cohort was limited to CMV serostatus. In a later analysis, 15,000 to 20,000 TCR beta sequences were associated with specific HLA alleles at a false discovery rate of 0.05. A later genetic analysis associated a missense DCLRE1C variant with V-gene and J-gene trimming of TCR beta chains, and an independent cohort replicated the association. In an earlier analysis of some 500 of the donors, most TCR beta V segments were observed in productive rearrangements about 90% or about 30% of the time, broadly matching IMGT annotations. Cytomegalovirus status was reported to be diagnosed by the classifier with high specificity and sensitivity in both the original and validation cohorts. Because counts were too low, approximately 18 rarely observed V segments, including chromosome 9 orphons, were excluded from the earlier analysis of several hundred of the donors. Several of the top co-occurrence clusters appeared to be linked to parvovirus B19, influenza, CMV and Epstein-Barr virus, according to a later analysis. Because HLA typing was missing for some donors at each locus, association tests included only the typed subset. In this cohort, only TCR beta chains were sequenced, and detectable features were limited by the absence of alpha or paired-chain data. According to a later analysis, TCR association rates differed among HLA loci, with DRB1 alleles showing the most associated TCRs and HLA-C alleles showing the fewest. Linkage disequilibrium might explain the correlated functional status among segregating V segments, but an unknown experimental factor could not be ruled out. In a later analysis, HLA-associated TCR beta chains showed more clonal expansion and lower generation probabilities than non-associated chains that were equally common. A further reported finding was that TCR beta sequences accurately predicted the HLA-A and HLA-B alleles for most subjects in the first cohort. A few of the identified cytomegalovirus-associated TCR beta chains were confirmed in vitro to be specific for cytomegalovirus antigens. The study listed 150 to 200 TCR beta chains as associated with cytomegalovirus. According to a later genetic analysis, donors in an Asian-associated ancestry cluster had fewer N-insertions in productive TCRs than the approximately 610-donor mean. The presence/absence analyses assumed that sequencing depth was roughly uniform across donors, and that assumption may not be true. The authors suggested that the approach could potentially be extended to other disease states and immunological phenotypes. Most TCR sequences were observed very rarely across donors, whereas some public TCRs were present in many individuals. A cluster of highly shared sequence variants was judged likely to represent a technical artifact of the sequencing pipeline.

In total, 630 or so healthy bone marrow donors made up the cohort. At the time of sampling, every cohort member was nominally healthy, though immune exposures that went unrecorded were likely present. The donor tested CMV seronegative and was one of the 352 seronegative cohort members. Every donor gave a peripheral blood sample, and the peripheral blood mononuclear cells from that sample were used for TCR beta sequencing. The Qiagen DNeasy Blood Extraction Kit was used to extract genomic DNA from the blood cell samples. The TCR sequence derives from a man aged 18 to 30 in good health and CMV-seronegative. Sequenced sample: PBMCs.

This receptor carries the CDR3 CASGFRSDEQFF. At the DNA level, the sequence is TGTGCTAGTGGTTTCCGTTCGGATGAGCAGTTCTTC. The chain uses TRBV12-5 and TRBJ2-1, with no confident D gene call. From cysteine to phenylalanine, the CDR3 is 12 amino acids long. Only CDR3 DNA is held: 36 bases, read in frame from base 1. The germline V gene specifies LGHNT as CDR1 and FRNRAP as CDR2. V drops 3 bases and J drops 8 bases, leaving 8 bases in between. Extended through the reference TRBV12-5 and TRBJ2-1 proteins, this CDR3 yields the full variable domain: DARVTQTPRHKVTEMGQEVTMRCQPILGHNTVFWYRQTMMQGLELLAYFRNRAPLDDSGMPKDRFSAEMPDATLATLKIQPSEPRDSAVYFCASGFRSDEQFFGPGTRLTVL.